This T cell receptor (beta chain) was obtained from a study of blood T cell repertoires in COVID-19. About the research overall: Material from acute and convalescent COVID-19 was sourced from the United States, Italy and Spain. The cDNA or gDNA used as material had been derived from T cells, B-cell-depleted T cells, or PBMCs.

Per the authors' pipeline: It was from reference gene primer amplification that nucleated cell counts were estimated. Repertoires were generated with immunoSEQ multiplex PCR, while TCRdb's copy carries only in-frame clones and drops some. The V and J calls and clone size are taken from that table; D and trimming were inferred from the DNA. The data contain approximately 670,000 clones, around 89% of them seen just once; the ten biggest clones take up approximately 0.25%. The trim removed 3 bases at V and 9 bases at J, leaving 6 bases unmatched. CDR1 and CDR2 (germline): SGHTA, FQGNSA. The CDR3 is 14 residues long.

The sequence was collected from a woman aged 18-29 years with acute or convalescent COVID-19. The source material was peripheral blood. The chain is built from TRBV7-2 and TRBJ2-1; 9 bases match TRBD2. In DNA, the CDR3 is TGTGCCAGCAGCTTCCGCGGGGGGGCCATTGAGCAGTTCTTC. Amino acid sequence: CASSFRGGAIEQFF.